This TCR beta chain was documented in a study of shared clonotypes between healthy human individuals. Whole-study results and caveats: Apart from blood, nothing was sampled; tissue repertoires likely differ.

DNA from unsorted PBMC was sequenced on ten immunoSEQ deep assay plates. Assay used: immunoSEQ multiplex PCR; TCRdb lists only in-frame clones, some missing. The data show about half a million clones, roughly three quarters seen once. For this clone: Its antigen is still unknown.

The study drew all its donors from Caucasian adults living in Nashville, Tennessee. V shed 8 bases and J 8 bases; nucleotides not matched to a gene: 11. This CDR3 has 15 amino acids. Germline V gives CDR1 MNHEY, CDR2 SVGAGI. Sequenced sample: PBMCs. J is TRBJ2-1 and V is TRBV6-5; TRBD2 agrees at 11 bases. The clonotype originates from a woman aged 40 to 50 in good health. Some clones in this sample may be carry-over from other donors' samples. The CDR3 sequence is CASVLLAGGGDEQFF. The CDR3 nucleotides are TGTGCCAGCGTCCTCCTAGCGGGAGGTGGCGATGAGCAGTTCTTC.